This is a list of T cell receptor beta chains from one sample in a study of response to subunit inactivated influenza vaccine. In TCRdb, the RT-PCR reads were re-called with MiXCR into one record per CDR3 protein. The sample records 540,000 or so distinct CDR3 sequences, about an eighth being singletons. The sequencing here drew on PBMCs from blood, taken roughly 6 weeks after vaccination. The source is a man in his fifties or sixties who received an inactivated influenza vaccine. Each CDR3 is given with its conserved first and last residue. The order of the fields is clone size, V gene, J gene, D gene, CDR3 DNA, CDR3 protein. D genes are given only for firm matches. Some rows mark clone size as missing; the rest say once, few, many or name a class of expanded clone.

clone size: many; V gene: TRBV5-1; J gene: TRBJ2-5; D gene: TRBD2; CDR3 DNA: TGCGCCAGCAGCTGGACCTCGAGCGGGGGGACCCAAGAGACCCAGTACTTC; CDR3 protein: CASSWTSSGGTQETQYF
clone size: -; V gene: TRBV7-9; J gene: TRBJ2-1; D gene: -; CDR3 DNA: TGTGCCAGCAGCTCACCCGGGGCGGGCCGGCGGGAGCAGTTCTTC; CDR3 protein: CASSSPGAGRREQFF
clone size: few; V gene: TRBV14; J gene: TRBJ1-4; D gene: -; CDR3 DNA: TGTGCCAGCAGCCGATGGATCGGACGGCTGAATGAAAAACTGTTTTTT; CDR3 protein: CASSRWIGRLNEKLFF
clone size: -; V gene: TRBV12-3/TRBV12-4; J gene: TRBJ2-5; D gene: -; CDR3 DNA: TGTGCCAGCAGCCCAGAGGGGCCGACAAGGGAGACCCAGTACTTC; CDR3 protein: CASSPEGPTRETQYF
clone size: -; V gene: TRBV7-9; J gene: TRBJ2-3; D gene: TRBD1; CDR3 DNA: TGTGCCAGCAGCCGACAGGGGGAAATGGATACGCAGTATTTT; CDR3 protein: CASSRQGEMDTQYF
clone size: -; V gene: TRBV6-1; J gene: TRBJ2-7; D gene: TRBD1; CDR3 DNA: TGTGCCAGCAGAGCAGGGGGCCTTGGGAACGAGCAGTACTTC; CDR3 protein: CASRAGGLGNEQYF
clone size: -; V gene: TRBV6-5; J gene: TRBJ2-6; D gene: -; CDR3 DNA: TGTGCCAGCAGTTACCCCTCAACAGGAGTTGGGGCCAACGTCCTGACTTTC; CDR3 protein: CASSYPSTGVGANVLTF
clone size: many; V gene: TRBV20-1; J gene: TRBJ2-1; D gene: TRBD2; CDR3 DNA: TGCAGTGCTGTTAGCGGGAGGGCCCACAATGAGCAGTTCTTC; CDR3 protein: CSAVSGRAHNEQFF
clone size: many; V gene: TRBV5-1; J gene: TRBJ2-1; D gene: -; CDR3 DNA: TGCGCCAGCAGCTTGGAGACAGGTCTGCAGTTCTTC; CDR3 protein: CASSLETGLQFF
clone size: -; V gene: TRBV6-4; J gene: TRBJ2-3; D gene: -; CDR3 DNA: TGTGCCAGCAGGGCTGGAGATACGCAGTATTTT; CDR3 protein: CASRAGDTQYF
clone size: many; V gene: TRBV9; J gene: TRBJ1-4; D gene: TRBD1; CDR3 DNA: TGTGCCAGCAGCGCGGGAGGACAGGGGCCTAATGAAAAACTGTTTTTT; CDR3 protein: CASSAGGQGPNEKLFF
clone size: -; V gene: TRBV20-1; J gene: TRBJ2-7; D gene: TRBD2; CDR3 DNA: TGCAGTGCTAAACTAGCGGGAGGGCGGTACGAGCAGTACTTC; CDR3 protein: CSAKLAGGRYEQYF
clone size: few; V gene: TRBV7-8; J gene: TRBJ2-7; D gene: -; CDR3 DNA: TGTGCCAGCAGCTGGGCAGATGGGCAGTACTTC; CDR3 protein: CASSWADGQYF
clone size: few; V gene: TRBV12-3/TRBV12-4; J gene: TRBJ1-2; D gene: -; CDR3 DNA: TGTGCCAGCAGTGCAGGCGGCTATGGCTACACCTTC; CDR3 protein: CASSAGGYGYTF
clone size: few; V gene: TRBV21-1; J gene: TRBJ2-1; D gene: -; CDR3 DNA: TGTGCCAGCAGCACTAAATATTTCCCGGGACTAGCGGGAATGGTTAATGAGCAGTTCTTC; CDR3 protein: CASSTKYFPGLAGMVNEQFF
clone size: few; V gene: TRBV4-3; J gene: TRBJ2-7; D gene: TRBD1; CDR3 DNA: TGCGCCAGCAGCCAAGATCCCTGGTACAGGGGAAACGAGCAGTACTTC; CDR3 protein: CASSQDPWYRGNEQYF
clone size: -; V gene: TRBV4-1; J gene: TRBJ2-1; D gene: -; CDR3 DNA: -; CDR3 protein: CASSLIRAGLAGDYNEQFF
clone size: -; V gene: TRBV5-1; J gene: TRBJ2-7; D gene: -; CDR3 DNA: TGCGCCAGCAGCTTGGCCGGCCAGGTTGGGTACGAGCAGTACTTC; CDR3 protein: CASSLAGQVGYEQYF
clone size: few; V gene: TRBV2; J gene: TRBJ2-1; D gene: -; CDR3 DNA: TGTGCCAGCAGTTCAGGGTTTGGGGATGAGCAGTTCTTC; CDR3 protein: CASSSGFGDEQFF
clone size: many; V gene: TRBV20-1; J gene: TRBJ2-2; D gene: TRBD2; CDR3 DNA: TGCAGTGCAAGGGGTGCTAGCGGGACCGGGGAGCTGTTTTTT; CDR3 protein: CSARGASGTGELFF
clone size: few; V gene: TRBV5-1; J gene: TRBJ2-1; D gene: -; CDR3 DNA: TGCGCCAGCAGCTCCCACGGGGAGACCTACAATGAGCAGTTCTTC; CDR3 protein: CASSSHGETYNEQFF
clone size: few; V gene: TRBV6-6; J gene: TRBJ2-7; D gene: -; CDR3 DNA: TGTGCCAGCAGTTACCGTCAGTACTACGAGCAGTACTTC; CDR3 protein: CASSYRQYYEQYF
clone size: -; V gene: TRBV29-1; J gene: TRBJ2-1; D gene: TRBD1; CDR3 DNA: TGCAGCGGGGGACAGGGGGCGCTTAATGAGCAGTTCTTC; CDR3 protein: CSGGQGALNEQFF
clone size: few; V gene: TRBV7-9; J gene: TRBJ2-7; D gene: -; CDR3 DNA: TGTGCCAGCAGCGTAGAGTGGGGGTCCGAGCAGTACTTC; CDR3 protein: CASSVEWGSEQYF
clone size: many; V gene: TRBV6-5; J gene: TRBJ1-1; D gene: -; CDR3 DNA: TGTGCCAGCAGTTACCGGGGCCTACGGACGGACACTGAAGCTTTCTTT; CDR3 protein: CASSYRGLRTDTEAFF
clone size: -; V gene: TRBV24-1; J gene: TRBJ2-1; D gene: TRBD1; CDR3 DNA: TGTGCCACCAGTGGGACAGGGGGCTTCAATGAGCAGTTCTTC; CDR3 protein: CATSGTGGFNEQFF
clone size: -; V gene: TRBV7-9; J gene: TRBJ2-4; D gene: -; CDR3 DNA: TGTGCCAGCAGCTGGAACCGGGCCCCAGGGGACATTCAGTACTTC; CDR3 protein: CASSWNRAPGDIQYF
clone size: many; V gene: TRBV20-1; J gene: TRBJ2-1; D gene: -; CDR3 DNA: TGCAGTGCTCCCTTTACCCCGGCGAATGAGCAGTTCTTC; CDR3 protein: CSAPFTPANEQFF
clone size: few; V gene: TRBV28; J gene: TRBJ2-7; D gene: -; CDR3 DNA: TGTGCCAGCAGCCCGGACTTGCCCTACGAGCAGTACTTC; CDR3 protein: CASSPDLPYEQYF
clone size: -; V gene: TRBV20-1; J gene: TRBJ2-5; D gene: -; CDR3 DNA: TGCAGTGCTAAGGGTGTAGAGACCCAGTACTTC; CDR3 protein: CSAKGVETQYF
clone size: many; V gene: TRBV21-1; J gene: TRBJ2-1; D gene: -; CDR3 DNA: TGTGCCAGCAGCCCACTCATCGCTCGCGCTAGCGGGGGGCACAATGAGCAGTTCTTC; CDR3 protein: CASSPLIARASGGHNEQFF
clone size: -; V gene: TRBV7-2; J gene: TRBJ1-4; D gene: TRBD1; CDR3 DNA: TGTGCCAGCAGCCCACAGGGGGCGGAAAAACTGTTTTTT; CDR3 protein: CASSPQGAEKLFF
clone size: many; V gene: TRBV29-1; J gene: TRBJ2-6; D gene: -; CDR3 DNA: TGCAGCGTTGCAACGGGACAAGCCCTCTCTGGGGCCAACGTCCTGACTTTC; CDR3 protein: CSVATGQALSGANVLTF
clone size: -; V gene: TRBV3-1; J gene: TRBJ2-1; D gene: TRBD2; CDR3 DNA: TGTGCCAGCAGCCAGGGACTAGCGAGGAATGAGCAGTTCTTC; CDR3 protein: CASSQGLARNEQFF
clone size: -; V gene: TRBV5-1; J gene: TRBJ1-4; D gene: -; CDR3 DNA: TGCGCCAGCAGCTTGGAGGGTGCTAATGAAAAACTGTTTTTT; CDR3 protein: CASSLEGANEKLFF
clone size: many; V gene: TRBV20-1; J gene: TRBJ1-2; D gene: TRBD1; CDR3 DNA: TGCAGTGCTAGAGGGGACAGGGTCAGTCAGAACTATGGCTACACCTTC; CDR3 protein: CSARGDRVSQNYGYTF
clone size: -; V gene: TRBV4-2; J gene: TRBJ2-3; D gene: -; CDR3 DNA: TGTGCCAGCAACCAAGCAGGGAGTGGAGATACGCAGTATTTT; CDR3 protein: CASNQAGSGDTQYF
clone size: many; V gene: TRBV11-1; J gene: TRBJ2-3; D gene: -; CDR3 DNA: TGTGCCAGCAGCTTCGCCGATCCCACAGATACGCAGTATTTT; CDR3 protein: CASSFADPTDTQYF
clone size: -; V gene: TRBV12-3/TRBV12-4; J gene: TRBJ2-1; D gene: TRBD1; CDR3 DNA: TGTGCCAGCAGCACCACGGACAGGGTAAATGAGCAGTTCTTC; CDR3 protein: CASSTTDRVNEQFF
clone size: -; V gene: TRBV2; J gene: TRBJ1-5; D gene: TRBD1; CDR3 DNA: TGTGCCAGCAGGCGGACAGGGAGCAGCAATCAGCCCCAGCATTTT; CDR3 protein: CASRRTGSSNQPQHF
clone size: few; V gene: TRBV6-5; J gene: TRBJ2-1; D gene: TRBD1; CDR3 DNA: TGTGCCAGCAGTTCTGGACAGGGGTTGCCCAATGAGCAGTTCTTC; CDR3 protein: CASSSGQGLPNEQFF
clone size: -; V gene: TRBV28; J gene: TRBJ2-7; D gene: TRBD2; CDR3 DNA: TGTGCCAGCAGCCCTAACGGGAGGGCCGTAAGCGAGCAGTACTTC; CDR3 protein: CASSPNGRAVSEQYF
clone size: few; V gene: TRBV12-3/TRBV12-4; J gene: TRBJ1-6; D gene: -; CDR3 DNA: TGTGCCAGCAGTAACACAGAGGATTCACCCCTCCACTTT; CDR3 protein: CASSNTEDSPLHF
clone size: -; V gene: TRBV5-1; J gene: TRBJ2-5; D gene: -; CDR3 DNA: TGCGCCAGCAGCTTTCAGGACAGTTCAGAGACCCAGTACTTC; CDR3 protein: CASSFQDSSETQYF
clone size: -; V gene: TRBV7-9; J gene: TRBJ1-5; D gene: -; CDR3 DNA: TGTGCCAGCAGCTTGGTCTTGGGACAGCCCCAGCATTTT; CDR3 protein: CASSLVLGQPQHF
clone size: many; V gene: TRBV4-1; J gene: TRBJ1-1; D gene: -; CDR3 DNA: TGCGCCAGCAGCGGTCGGACGGTGAACACTGAAGCTTTCTTT; CDR3 protein: CASSGRTVNTEAFF
clone size: -; V gene: TRBV20-1; J gene: TRBJ1-5; D gene: TRBD1; CDR3 DNA: TGCAGTGCTACCAATCCGGGACAGGGTTTAGGCAATCAGCCCCAGCATTTT; CDR3 protein: CSATNPGQGLGNQPQHF
clone size: many; V gene: TRBV5-1; J gene: TRBJ2-1; D gene: -; CDR3 DNA: TGCGCCAGCCGGTCCTGGGAGGAGCAGTTCTTC; CDR3 protein: CASRSWEEQFF
clone size: -; V gene: TRBV20-1; J gene: TRBJ1-4; D gene: -; CDR3 DNA: TGCAGTGCTAGACCAGGGAGAACTAATGAAAAACTGTTTTTT; CDR3 protein: CSARPGRTNEKLFF
clone size: few; V gene: TRBV4-3; J gene: TRBJ2-1; D gene: -; CDR3 DNA: TGCGCCAGCAGCCAAGTCCAGGGAGCAAAGGGTGAGCAGTTCTTC; CDR3 protein: CASSQVQGAKGEQFF
clone size: many; V gene: TRBV12-3/TRBV12-4; J gene: TRBJ2-7; D gene: TRBD1; CDR3 DNA: TGTGCCAGCAGTTTAGCGGGACAGGGGACCTACGAGCAGTACTTC; CDR3 protein: CASSLAGQGTYEQYF
clone size: -; V gene: TRBV12-3/TRBV12-4; J gene: TRBJ1-2; D gene: -; CDR3 DNA: TGTGCCAGCAGTTTACAAGAAGGAGGGGGCTACACCTTC; CDR3 protein: CASSLQEGGGYTF
clone size: few; V gene: TRBV7-9; J gene: TRBJ2-1; D gene: TRBD2; CDR3 DNA: TGTGCCAGCAGCTGGCAGACTAGCGGGGCAAACAATGAGCAGTTCTTC; CDR3 protein: CASSWQTSGANNEQFF
clone size: many; V gene: TRBV29-1; J gene: TRBJ1-2; D gene: -; CDR3 DNA: TGCAGCGTTACCCCATTTTCCCAGAACTATGGCTACACCTTC; CDR3 protein: CSVTPFSQNYGYTF
clone size: -; V gene: TRBV6-2/TRBV6-3; J gene: TRBJ1-1; D gene: -; CDR3 DNA: TGTGCCAGCAGTTATGCAGGGGACACTGAAGCTTTCTTT; CDR3 protein: CASSYAGDTEAFF
clone size: many; V gene: TRBV4-2; J gene: TRBJ2-5; D gene: -; CDR3 DNA: TGTGCCAGCAGCCAAGGCGGTAACATGCGATCCGAAGAGACCCAGTACTTC; CDR3 protein: CASSQGGNMRSEETQYF
clone size: -; V gene: TRBV9; J gene: TRBJ2-5; D gene: TRBD1; CDR3 DNA: TGTGCCAGCAGCGTAGAACAACAGGGGGCTGAAGAGACCCAGTACTTC; CDR3 protein: CASSVEQQGAEETQYF
clone size: -; V gene: TRBV3-1; J gene: TRBJ2-7; D gene: -; CDR3 DNA: TGTGCCAGCAGCCAATCTACTCTGATTAACGAGCAGTACTTC; CDR3 protein: CASSQSTLINEQYF
clone size: -; V gene: TRBV7-2; J gene: TRBJ2-1; D gene: -; CDR3 DNA: TGTGCCAGCAGCTCGTCCCCCGGCGGCCGAAATGAGCAGTTCTTC; CDR3 protein: CASSSSPGGRNEQFF
clone size: many; V gene: TRBV20-1; J gene: TRBJ1-1; D gene: -; CDR3 DNA: TGCAGTGCTAGTGGATTTGCGCCGACCGAGGGGTGGACTGAAGCTTTCTTT; CDR3 protein: CSASGFAPTEGWTEAFF